This T cell receptor (beta chain) was recovered during a study of shared clonotypes between healthy human individuals. Overall study results and limits: Estimated richness was generally greater in naive than memory subsets. The four-donor shared clonotypes exceeded non-shared clonotypes in generation probability, with non-shared ones scoring lower.

Naive CD8 cells, CD45RO-negative and positively selected for CCR7, excluded terminally differentiated effector memory CD45RA+ cells. In regard to this clone: Its antigen is unknown.

TCRdb's copy holds only in-frame clones and misses some; the assay was immunoSEQ multiplex PCR. The table has about 2.1 million clones, 80% to 95% seen once; the top ten hold 1.5% to 2%. The sequenced sample consisted of naive CD8+ T cells from PBMCs. This receptor was identified in a young man in good health. Some clones in this sample may be carry-over from other donors' samples.

In nucleotides, the CDR3 is TGCGCCAGCAGCCCGAGTGACAGGGCCGGGGCTGAAGCTTTCTTT. Protein product: CASSPSDRAGAEAFF. The chain employs TRBV4-3 and TRBJ1-1, with 7 bases matching TRBD1. The CDR3 is 15 amino acids. CDR1 is LGHNA and CDR2 is YSLEER in the germline V gene. V shed 4 bases, J shed 6 bases, and the junction held 11 bases outside the gene matches.